This TCR beta chain was captured by sequencing in a study of cytomegalovirus exposure and HLA in healthy donors. Overall study findings and caveats: Listed as cytomegalovirus-associated were around 160 TCR beta chains.

Remarks on this clone: Antigen unknown. One junction end does not reproduce the germline sequence, and a read error may be involved.

Germline V lookup: CDR1 SGHVS, CDR2 FNYEAQ. This CDR3 contains 15 residues. Primers: 60 Vbeta forward and 13 Jbeta reverse. Sequencing used immunoSEQ multiplex PCR; TCRdb keeps in-frame clones, though not all of them. The sample has some 200,000 clones; 75% to 90% are singletons. The source of this sequence is a man over 45 in good health and CMV-seronegative. Sequencing used PBMCs. The chain links TRBV7-6 to TRBJ2-3; 9 nucleotides match TRBD2. CDR3 region: CASTLGGGRADTQYF. In DNA form, the CDR3 reads TGTGCCAGCACCTTAGGCGGCGGGAGGGCAGATACGCAGTATTTT.